Sequencing of this TCR beta chain was carried out in a study of shared clonotypes between healthy human individuals. Only in-frame clones appear in the TCRdb table, and some are missing; sequencing was by immunoSEQ multiplex PCR. The table includes around 500,000 clones, 76% detected once. The CDR3 is made up of 16 amino acids. CDR1 and CDR2 (germline): MNHNY, SVGAGI (reference sequence). V lost 0 bases to trimming and J lost 2 bases; unmatched junction nucleotides: 7. The sample holds one count of this clone. Sequenced sample: PBMCs. This chain links TRBV6-6 with TRBJ2-7, with 7 bases lining up with TRBD1. The TCR comes from a woman aged 40 to 55 in good health. Some clones in this sample may be carry-over from other donors' samples. CDR3 DNA sequence: TGTGCCAGCAGTTACTCCCCCCCCGGACAGGCCTACGAGCAGTACTTC. Protein product: CASSYSPPGQAYEQYF.